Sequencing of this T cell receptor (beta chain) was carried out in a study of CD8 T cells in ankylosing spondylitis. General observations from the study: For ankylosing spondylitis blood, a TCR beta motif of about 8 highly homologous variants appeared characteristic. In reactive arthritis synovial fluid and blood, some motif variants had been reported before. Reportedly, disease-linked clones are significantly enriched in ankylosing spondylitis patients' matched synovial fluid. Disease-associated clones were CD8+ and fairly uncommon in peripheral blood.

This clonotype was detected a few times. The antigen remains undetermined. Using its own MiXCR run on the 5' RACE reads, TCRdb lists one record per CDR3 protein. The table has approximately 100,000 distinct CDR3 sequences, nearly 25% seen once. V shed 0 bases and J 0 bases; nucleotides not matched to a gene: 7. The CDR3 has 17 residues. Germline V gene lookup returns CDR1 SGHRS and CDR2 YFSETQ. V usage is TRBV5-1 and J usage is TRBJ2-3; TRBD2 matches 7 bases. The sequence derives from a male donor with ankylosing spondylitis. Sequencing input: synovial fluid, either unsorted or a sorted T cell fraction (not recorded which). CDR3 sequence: CASSLADSGHSTDTQYF. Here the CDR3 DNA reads TGCGCCAGCAGCTTGGCTGATAGCGGGCATAGCACAGATACGCAGTATTTT.